The TCR beta chain under discussion was sequenced for a study of T cells in Graves' hyperthyroidism and ophthalmopathy. The source material, RNA transcripts, was used to amplify TCR beta CDR3 regions. Primed by the HTBI set, a first-round RT-PCR was run on the TCR CDR3. One entry per CDR3 protein results from TCRdb running MiXCR on the multiplex PCR reads. The profile covers 300,000 to 450,000 distinct CDR3 sequences, with about 13% appearing a single time and 9.2% taken by the ten largest. Source material for PBMCs was about 10 ml fresh peripheral blood. This clonotype has at least ten counts. V was pared by 1 base and J by 3 bases, with 6 bases between. Per germline, CDR1 SGHDN and CDR2 FVKESK. CDR3 length equals 14 residues.

The gene calls are TRBV14 and TRBJ2-2; possible D gene TRBD1, 5 bases. This sequence was found in a woman between 18 and 29 years old with Graves' hyperthyroidism. Sequenced: blood. The CDR3 DNA is TGTGCCAGCAGCCAAGCAGGGTACACCGGGGAGCTGTTTTTT. Protein: CASSQAGYTGELFF.